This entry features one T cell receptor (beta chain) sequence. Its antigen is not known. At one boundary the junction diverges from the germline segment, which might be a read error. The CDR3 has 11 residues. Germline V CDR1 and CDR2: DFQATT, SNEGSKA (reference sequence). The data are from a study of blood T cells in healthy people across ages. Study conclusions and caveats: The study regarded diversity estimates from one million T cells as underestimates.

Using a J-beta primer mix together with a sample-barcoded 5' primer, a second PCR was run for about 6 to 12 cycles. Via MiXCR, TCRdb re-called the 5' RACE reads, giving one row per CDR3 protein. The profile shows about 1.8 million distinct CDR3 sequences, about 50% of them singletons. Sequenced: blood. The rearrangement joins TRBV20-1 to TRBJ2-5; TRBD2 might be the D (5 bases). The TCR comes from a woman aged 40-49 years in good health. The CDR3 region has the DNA TGCAGTGCTCGAGACCAGGAGGCCCAGTACTTC. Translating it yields CSARDQEAQYF.